This is a list of T cell receptor beta chains from one sample in a study of blood T cell repertoires in COVID-19. Sequencing was performed with immunoSEQ multiplex PCR; in TCRdb, only in-frame clones are kept and a portion is missing. The sample contains some 240,000 clones, approximately 89% of which appear only once. Input material: peripheral blood. Receptors were obtained from a woman aged 65 to 85 with COVID-19, enrolled during active disease. CDR3s include the opening cysteine and the closing phenylalanine or tryptophan. A D gene is named only where the DNA matches it firmly. Some rows have no size entry. The others give once, few or many, or a class for an expanded clone.

size: .; J: TRBJ2-7; D: .; V: TRBV30; DNA: TGTGCCTTCTCATCCTACAGCTACGAGCAGTACTTC; CDR3: CAFSSYSYEQYF
size: .; J: TRBJ2-2; D: TRBD2; V: TRBV30; DNA: TGTGCCTGGAGTGTCGGGCTAGCGGGAGAGTCGGCCGGGGAGCTGTTTTTT; CDR3: CAWSVGLAGESAGELFF
size: once; J: TRBJ2-5; D: .; V: TRBV28; DNA: TGTGCCAGCAGTTCTAGAAGACTAGTTCAAGAGACCCAGTACTTC; CDR3: CASSSRRLVQETQYF
size: .; J: TRBJ1-4; D: TRBD1; V: TRBV4-3; DNA: TGCGCCAGCAGCCAAGGGGGGACAGATAATGAAAAACTGTTTTTT; CDR3: CASSQGGTDNEKLFF
size: .; J: TRBJ1-2; D: TRBD1; V: TRBV15; DNA: TGTGCCACCAGCAGAGATTGGGACAGGCACACCAACTCCAATGGCTACACCTTC; CDR3: CATSRDWDRHTNSNGYTF
size: .; J: TRBJ2-1; D: TRBD2; V: TRBV9; DNA: TGTGCCAGCAGCCGGAGTGAGCGGGGGAAAAATGAGCAGTTCTTC; CDR3: CASSRSERGKNEQFF
size: .; J: TRBJ2-1; D: .; V: TRBV20-1; DNA: TGCAGTGCTGCAGGGAACGAGCAGTTCTTC; CDR3: CSAAGNEQFF
size: medium-sized; J: TRBJ1-2; D: .; V: TRBV6-5; DNA: TGTGCCAGCGCCAGGGATAACTATGGCTACACCTTC; CDR3: CASARDNYGYTF
size: .; J: TRBJ2-2; D: TRBD1; V: TRBV28; DNA: TGTGCCAGCAGTTCACAGGGGTCCAGGGCCGGGGAGCTGTTTTTT; CDR3: CASSSQGSRAGELFF
size: .; J: TRBJ1-5; D: .; V: TRBV7-2; DNA: TGTGCCAGCAGCCCAAGAGCGGGTAGGGAGGATCAGCCCCAGCATTTT; CDR3: CASSPRAGREDQPQHF
size: .; J: TRBJ2-7; D: TRBD1; V: TRBV27; DNA: TGTGCCAGCAGTTTAGCAAAACGACAGGGGGAAGGGAGCTCCTACGAGCAGTACTTC; CDR3: CASSLAKRQGEGSSYEQYF
size: few; J: TRBJ2-2; D: TRBD2; V: TRBV4-1; DNA: TGCGCCAGCAGCCAGCCAATCGGACTAGCGGGAGTTACCGGGGAGCTGTTTTTT; CDR3: CASSQPIGLAGVTGELFF
size: .; J: TRBJ1-5; D: TRBD1; V: TRBV28; DNA: TGTGCCAGCAGTCCCTGGACAGGTAGCAATCAGCCCCAGCATTTT; CDR3: CASSPWTGSNQPQHF
size: .; J: TRBJ2-7; D: TRBD2; V: TRBV6-6; DNA: TGTGCCAGCAGTGGCCTTCGACTAGCGGGAAACGAGCAGTACTTC; CDR3: CASSGLRLAGNEQYF
size: .; J: TRBJ1-6; D: TRBD1; V: TRBV27; DNA: TGTGCCAGCAGTTTAGGTACCCGACAGGGAAGCGAAAATTCACCCCTCCACTTT; CDR3: CASSLGTRQGSENSPLHF
size: .; J: TRBJ2-1; D: .; V: TRBV7-3; DNA: TGTGCCAGCAGCTTAACGAACAGCCCGTACAATGAGCAGTTCTTC; CDR3: CASSLTNSPYNEQFF
size: .; J: TRBJ1-1; D: .; V: TRBV18; DNA: TGTGCCAGCTCACCAAACAATCGGGGCACTGAAGCTTTCTTT; CDR3: CASSPNNRGTEAFF
size: .; J: TRBJ1-5; D: .; V: TRBV7-9; DNA: TGTGCCAGCCCCCACCCGAGGGTCGGCAATCAGCCCCAGCATTTT; CDR3: CASPHPRVGNQPQHF
size: .; J: TRBJ2-3; D: .; V: TRBV28; DNA: TGTGCCAGCAGTTTGGCGGGCACAAGCACAGATACGCAGTATTTT; CDR3: CASSLAGTSTDTQYF
size: .; J: TRBJ2-2; D: .; V: TRBV28; DNA: TGTGCCAGCAGAGGAGTAGCGGTGAACACCGGGGAGCTGTTTTTT; CDR3: CASRGVAVNTGELFF
size: .; J: TRBJ2-1; D: .; V: TRBV11-3; DNA: TGTGCCAGCACCCCGTCCCAAGACAGGAAGGTCAATGAGCAGTTCTTC; CDR3: CASTPSQDRKVNEQFF
size: .; J: TRBJ2-5; D: TRBD1; V: TRBV7-3; DNA: TGTGCCAGCAGCGCCTCGGGACAGGGCTACCAAGAGACCCAGTACTTC; CDR3: CASSASGQGYQETQYF
size: .; J: TRBJ1-2; D: TRBD1; V: TRBV7-9; DNA: TGTGCCAGCAGCCCGGGACAGGGAATATATGGCTACACCTTC; CDR3: CASSPGQGIYGYTF
size: .; J: TRBJ2-7; D: TRBD1; V: TRBV19; DNA: TGTGCCAGGGTAAAAGGGACAGCTCCCTCCTACGAGCAGTACTTC; CDR3: CARVKGTAPSYEQYF
size: .; J: TRBJ1-4; D: TRBD1; V: TRBV6-5; DNA: TGTGCCAGCAGCCAACCGGGGACAGGAAATGAAAAACTGTTTTTT; CDR3: CASSQPGTGNEKLFF
size: .; J: TRBJ1-1; D: .; V: TRBV21-1; DNA: TGTGCCAGCAAAGTCATCGGGAAGAACACTGAAGCTTTCTTT; CDR3: CASKVIGKNTEAFF
size: .; J: TRBJ1-5; D: .; V: TRBV23-1; DNA: TGCGCCAGCAGTTCTACCCAGCCCCAGCATTTT; CDR3: CASSSTQPQHF
size: .; J: TRBJ1-4; D: .; V: TRBV27; DNA: TGTGCCAGCAGTTTATCCCTTAATGAAAAACTGTTTTTT; CDR3: CASSLSLNEKLFF
size: .; J: TRBJ1-1; D: TRBD1; V: TRBV2; DNA: TGTGCCAGCAGTTTACAGGGGGTTGGGAACACTGAAGCTTTCTTT; CDR3: CASSLQGVGNTEAFF
size: .; J: TRBJ2-3; D: .; V: TRBV5-1; DNA: TGCGCCAGCAGCTCCCCCGGAGGGGATACGCAGTATTTT; CDR3: CASSSPGGDTQYF
size: once; J: TRBJ1-3; D: .; V: TRBV19; DNA: TGTGCCAGTAGTCTATCGGGGTCTGGAAACACCATATATTTT; CDR3: CASSLSGSGNTIYF
size: few; J: TRBJ1-5; D: .; V: TRBV7-2; DNA: TGTGCCAGCAGCCCTCAAGGGGGTGGCAATCAGCCCCAGCATTTT; CDR3: CASSPQGGGNQPQHF
size: .; J: TRBJ1-2; D: TRBD1; V: TRBV11-2; DNA: TGTGCCAGCAGCTTAGAGGCCGGGGACAGGGGTTATGGCTACACCTTC; CDR3: CASSLEAGDRGYGYTF
size: .; J: TRBJ2-7; D: .; V: TRBV30; DNA: TGTGCCTGGAGTGTACCTACAGAAAGTTTCTACGAGCAGTACTTC; CDR3: CAWSVPTESFYEQYF
size: .; J: TRBJ1-1; D: TRBD1; V: TRBV30; DNA: TGTGCCTGGAGTGCACCCGGGACAGGGGGCGAAGCTTTCTTT; CDR3: CAWSAPGTGGEAFF
size: .; J: TRBJ2-1; D: .; V: TRBV30; DNA: TGTGCCTTGATGGCAGGGGCCAATGAGCAGTTCTTC; CDR3: CALMAGANEQFF
size: .; J: TRBJ1-4; D: TRBD1; V: TRBV30; DNA: TGTGCCTGGAGGGGGACAGGAGCCTTTAATCGGGAAAAACTGTTTTTT; CDR3: CAWRGTGAFNREKLFF
size: .; J: TRBJ2-7; D: TRBD2; V: TRBV27; DNA: TGTGCCAGCAGTCGGACTAGCGCCTCCTACGAGCAGTACTTC; CDR3: CASSRTSASYEQYF
size: .; J: TRBJ2-5; D: .; V: TRBV19; DNA: TGTGCCAGTAGTATCCGGGTCTACCAAGAGACCCAGTACTTC; CDR3: CASSIRVYQETQYF
size: .; J: TRBJ2-7; D: .; V: TRBV12-5; DNA: TGTGCTAGTGCGCCCAGGGGTCGAAGCGAGCAGTACTTC; CDR3: CASAPRGRSEQYF
size: .; J: TRBJ1-3; D: .; V: TRBV29-1; DNA: TGCAGCGCTGCCCGGGGCTCTGGAAACACCATATATTTT; CDR3: CSAARGSGNTIYF
size: once; J: TRBJ1-4; D: .; V: TRBV27; DNA: TGTGCCGTAGGGGATGCAACTAATGAAAAACTGTTTTTT; CDR3: CAVGDATNEKLFF
size: .; J: TRBJ1-5; D: .; V: TRBV27; DNA: TGTGCCAGCAGCCGTAACGCGGGTCTAGATCAGCCCCAGCATTTT; CDR3: CASSRNAGLDQPQHF
size: .; J: TRBJ2-3; D: .; V: TRBV28; DNA: TGTGCCAGCAGACCCCTGGGAGGCGGTTGGGATACGCAGTATTTT; CDR3: CASRPLGGGWDTQYF
size: .; J: TRBJ2-2; D: .; V: TRBV24-1; DNA: TGTGCCACTTCGGAGGGAAACACCGGGGAGCTGTTTTTT; CDR3: CATSEGNTGELFF
size: .; J: TRBJ1-1; D: .; V: TRBV27; DNA: TGTGCCAGCAGTTTCCAGGGTTTCACTGAAGCTTTCTTT; CDR3: CASSFQGFTEAFF
size: few; J: TRBJ2-3; D: TRBD2; V: TRBV18; DNA: TGTGCCAGCTCACCCAGGCTAGCGGGAGGTACAGATACGCAGTATTTT; CDR3: CASSPRLAGGTDTQYF
size: .; J: TRBJ2-7; D: .; V: TRBV21-1; DNA: TGTGCCAGCAGCAAAGAGCGTCCGACAGGGAGCTCCTACGAGCAGTACTTC; CDR3: CASSKERPTGSSYEQYF
size: few; J: TRBJ2-7; D: .; V: TRBV10-3; DNA: TGTGCCATCTGTGGGATGGGGGGGGGCGGGCCACCGGGGGCCTACGAGCAGTACTTC; CDR3: CAICGMGGGGPPGAYEQYF
size: .; J: TRBJ2-3; D: TRBD2; V: TRBV9; DNA: TGTGCCAGCAGCGTAAGAGGACTAGGGGGCACAGATACGCAGTATTTT; CDR3: CASSVRGLGGTDTQYF
size: .; J: TRBJ1-4; D: .; V: TRBV5-8; DNA: TGTGCCAGCAGTCTCGGGGGAACTGGTGAAAAACTGTTTTTT; CDR3: CASSLGGTGEKLFF
size: .; J: TRBJ1-5; D: TRBD1; V: TRBV10-3; DNA: TGTGCCATCAGCAAAACAGGGGACAATCAGCCCCAGCATTTT; CDR3: CAISKTGDNQPQHF
size: .; J: TRBJ2-3; D: TRBD2; V: TRBV4-2; DNA: TGTGCCAGCAGCCCCAGCCTAGCGGGAGGCACAGATACGCAGTATTTT; CDR3: CASSPSLAGGTDTQYF
size: .; J: TRBJ2-5; D: .; V: TRBV29-1; DNA: TGCAGCGTTGAAGCCGAGGACAGCCACCGAGGGCGGATGACCCAGTACTTC; CDR3: CSVEAEDSHRGRMTQYF